The 28 T cell receptor beta chains below come from one sample, sequenced in a study of blood T cell repertoires in COVID-19. Sequencing was performed with immunoSEQ multiplex PCR; in TCRdb, only in-frame clones are kept and a portion is missing. The profile covers under 500,000 clones, with 80% to 90% appearing a single time and roughly 4% taken by the ten largest. The source material was peripheral blood. The receptor set was obtained from a woman aged 25 to 39 with acute or convalescent COVID-19.

The chain combines TRBV11-2 with TRBJ1-2; 8 bases match TRBD1. CDR1 is SGHAT and CDR2 is FQNNGV in the germline V gene. V lost 5 bases to trimming and J lost 2 bases; unmatched junction nucleotides: 7. The CDR3 has 15 residues. This CDR3 is CASSPTGQGNYGYTF. CDR3 DNA: TGTGCCAGCAGCCCCACCGGACAGGGAAACTATGGCTACACCTTC.

The genes are TRBV18 and TRBJ2-1; 12 nucleotides match TRBD2. CDR3 length: 17 amino acids. CDR1 and CDR2 from the germline V gene are KGHSH and LQKENI. With 3 bases clipped from V and 0 bases from J, the junction kept 3 bases outside the gene matches. The CDR3 DNA sequence: TGTGCCAGCTCACCGGGACTAGCGGGTGACTCCTACAATGAGCAGTTCTTC. Translated: CASSPGLAGDSYNEQFF.

The chain carries TRBV27 and TRBJ2-7, with D possibly being TRBD2 (5 bases). The CDR3 spans 16 residues. Looked up from germline, CDR1 is MNHEY and CDR2 is SMNVEV (reference sequence). V was clipped by 8 bases and J by 5 bases, with 25 bases between them. CDR3 amino acids: CASATLLGEGAHEQYF. CDR3 DNA sequence: TGTGCCAGCGCAACTCTCCTAGGAGAGGGAGCCCACGAGCAGTACTTC.

The chain joins TRBV10-1 to TRBJ1-1; D may be TRBD1 (6 bases). Germline V gene sequence: CDR1 WNHNN, CDR2 SYGVQD (reference sequence). The CDR3 is made up of 16 amino acids. The V gene lost 3 bases and the J gene lost 1 base, with 15 bases spanning the gap. CDR3 in amino acids: CASSDSGHLANTEAFF. CDR3 DNA: TGCGCCAGCAGTGATTCGGGACACCTAGCGAACACTGAAGCTTTCTTT.

The chain recombines TRBV5-1 with TRBJ2-1; 9 bases fit TRBD2. CDR3 length: 15 residues. After removal of 2 bases from V and 5 bases from J, the junction contained 5 bases not matched to a gene. Germline V gene sequence: CDR1 SGHRS, CDR2 YFSETQ. CDR3 residues: CASSLPLAGHNEQFF. The CDR3 DNA reads as TGCGCCAGCAGCTTACCTCTAGCGGGGCACAATGAGCAGTTCTTC.

The chain joins TRBV20-1 to TRBJ2-1, with 7 bases that match TRBD1. The V gene end was trimmed by 3 bases and the J gene end by 7 bases; junction bases not matched to a gene: 3. Germline CDR1 DFQATT, CDR2 SNEGSKA (reference sequence). The CDR3 totals 12 residues. The CDR3 reads CSASGRGNEQFF. DNA of the CDR3: TGCAGTGCTAGTGGCAGGGGGAATGAGCAGTTCTTC.

V usage is TRBV7-6 and J usage is TRBJ1-3, with TRBD1 as a possible D gene (5 bases). With 1 base removed from V and 1 base from J, the gap between germline ends came to 8 bases. The CDR3 spans 15 residues. Germline V gene data show CDR1 as SGHVS and CDR2 as FNYEAQ. CDR3 region: CASSLDGGSGNTIYF. In nucleotides, the CDR3 is TGTGCCAGCAGCTTAGACGGGGGTTCTGGAAACACCATATATTTT. The full variable domain, its missing parts supplied by reference TRBV7-6 and TRBJ1-3, is GAGVSQSPRYKVTKRGQDVALRCDPISGHVSLYWYRQALGQGPEFLTYFNYEAQQDKSGLPNDRFSAERPEGSISTLTIQRTEQRDSAMYRCASSLDGGSGNTIYFGEGSWLTVV.

V is TRBV6-5 and J is TRBJ2-6, with D perhaps matching TRBD2 (6 bases). The CDR3 has 15 amino acids. V lost 6 bases and J 2 bases, leaving 11 bases between the germline ends. The germline CDR1 and CDR2 sequences are MNHEY and SVGAGI. CDR3 bases: TGTGCCAGCAGCACCGGGAGCCCTGGGGCCAACGTCCTGACTTTC. Protein product: CASSTGSPGANVLTF.

The chain recombines TRBV29-1 with TRBJ2-3; 9 bases fit TRBD1. CDR3 length equals 16 residues. Trimming removed 1 base from V and 5 bases from J; junction bases left unmatched: 10. Germline V gene sequence: CDR1 SQVTM, CDR2 ANQGSEA. CDR3 sequence reads: CSVEGGGDRALDTQYF. In DNA, the CDR3 is TGCAGCGTTGAAGGGGGAGGGGACAGGGCCTTAGATACGCAGTATTTT.

This clone came up a few times. At the DNA level, this CDR3 is encoded by other sequences in the same sample as well. The chain is built from TRBV5-1 and TRBJ1-1; D not resolved. The CDR3 sequence is 14 residues long. From germline, CDR1 is SGHRS and CDR2 YFSETQ. V was clipped by 3 bases and J by 2 bases, with 11 bases between them. The CDR3 nucleotides are TGCGCCAGCAGCTACGGTGGGCGAAACACTGAAGCTTTCTTT. The encoded protein is CASSYGGRNTEAFF.

The gene calls are TRBV7-9 and TRBJ1-2; 7 positions agree with TRBD1. Germline assignment: CDR1 SEHNR and CDR2 FQNEAQ (reference sequence). The CDR3 extends over 18 amino acids. Trimming cost V 5 bases and J 2 bases; bases outside gene matches: 17. For the CDR3, the DNA is TGTGCCAGCAGCGGTCCCGGGACAGTCTATATTGAAAACTATGGCTACACCTTC. Amino acids: CASSGPGTVYIENYGYTF. Drawing the rest from reference TRBV7-9 and TRBJ1-2, the complete variable domain is DTGVSQNPRHKITKRGQNVTFRCDPISEHNRLYWYRQTLGQGPEFLTYFQNEAQLEKSRLLSDRFSAERPKGSFSTLEIQRTEQGDSAMYLCASSGPGTVYIENYGYTFGSGTRLTVV.

This chain links TRBV19 with TRBJ2-4, with D tentatively TRBD2 (5 bases). Trimming took off 7 bases at V and 15 bases at J, with 19 bases between the two ends. From germline, CDR1 is LNHDA and CDR2 SQIVND (reference sequence). CDR3 size: 12 residues. DNA of the CDR3: TGTGCCAGTACCCCCCGGGCAGGAGGCTGGTACTTC. Protein product: CASTPRAGGWYF.

The V gene is TRBV7-2, the J gene TRBJ2-4; 8 bases fit TRBD2. Looked up from germline, CDR1 is SGHTA and CDR2 is FQGNSA. V shed 2 bases and J 0 bases; nucleotides not matched to a gene: 3. The CDR3 is 16 amino acids. CDR3 in amino acids: CASSLLSGAAKNIQYF. Here the CDR3 DNA reads TGTGCCAGCAGCTTACTTAGCGGGGCAGCCAAAAACATTCAGTACTTC.

The rearrangement joins TRBV30 to TRBJ1-2; 7 positions agree with TRBD1. The germline V gene has CDR1 GTSNPN and CDR2 SVGIG (reference sequence). The CDR3 length is 14 residues. Trimming took 2 bases from V and 3 from J; bases not matched to a gene: 6. CDR3 sequence (DNA): TGTGCCTGGAGTTACGGACAGGTCCACTATGGCTACACCTTC. Amino acid sequence: CAWSYGQVHYGYTF.

The V and J genes are TRBV7-9 and TRBJ1-4; D is unresolved. The germline V gene has CDR1 SEHNR and CDR2 FQNEAQ (reference sequence). V was shortened by 5 bases and J by 4 bases, with 20 bases between the two germline ends. This CDR3 spans 17 amino acids. The CDR3 is CASSRRPQPGGNEKLFF. The CDR3 region has the DNA TGTGCCAGCAGCCGACGCCCCCAGCCCGGCGGTAATGAAAAACTGTTTTTT.

V is TRBV6-5 and J is TRBJ1-5, with 8 nucleotides matching TRBD1. Germline V gives CDR1 MNHEY, CDR2 SVGAGI. The V and J ends lost 7 bases and 4 bases, in that order; junction bases with no gene match: 9. The length of the CDR3 is 15 residues. The CDR3 reads CASIGQGVWNQPQHF. Written as DNA, the CDR3 is TGTGCCAGCATAGGACAGGGTGTTTGGAATCAGCCCCAGCATTTT.

The chain links TRBV7-8 to TRBJ2-3; 7 nucleotides align to TRBD2. V shed 3 bases, J shed 3 bases, and the junction held 6 bases outside the gene matches. Germline CDR1 reads SGHVS; CDR2 reads FQNEAQ. The CDR3 covers 15 residues. The CDR3 DNA sequence: TGTGCCAGCAGCTTCCTCAGCGGGGTTACAGATACGCAGTATTTT. Protein product: CASSFLSGVTDTQYF.

The rearrangement joins TRBV28 to TRBJ1-6; D perhaps matches TRBD1 (5 bases). This CDR3 comprises 14 residues. Germline V lookup: CDR1 MDHEN, CDR2 SYDVKM. Trimming shortened V by 7 bases and J by 5 bases, and 12 bases separated the two germline ends. The CDR3 loop is CASTAGRDNSPLHF. The CDR3 DNA reads TGTGCCAGCACCGCGGGGCGCGATAATTCACCCCTCCACTTT.

This chain uses TRBV7-2 with TRBJ1-5, with TRBD1 identical over 8 bases. Unmatched junction bases numbered 1, after V lost 1 base and J lost 5 bases. This CDR3 spans 14 amino acids. Germline V CDR1 and CDR2: SGHTA, FQGNSA. The CDR3 coding sequence is TGTGCCAGCAGCTTAGGCAGGGGGCATCAGCCCCAGCATTTT. Protein sequence: CASSLGRGHQPQHF.

The J gene is TRBJ1-2, the V gene TRBV19; 9 bases line up with TRBD1. This CDR3 has 19 amino acids. Germline V lookup: CDR1 LNHDA, CDR2 SQIVND (reference sequence). V dropped 2 bases and J dropped 5; count of bases not matched to a gene: 18. The CDR3 DNA is TGTGCCAGTAGTATAATCTGGCGGGGGAGGACAGGGGACTCTTATGGCTACACCTTC. Translating it yields CASSIIWRGRTGDSYGYTF.

The chain is built from TRBV9 and TRBJ2-1; 14 bases match TRBD2. The V and J ends lost 5 bases and 1 base, in that order; junction bases with no gene match: 11. Germline V gene lookup returns CDR1 SGDLS and CDR2 YYNGEE. CDR3 size: 19 residues. CDR3 coding DNA: TGTGCCAGCAGTCCACCGGGACTAGCGGGGGCCGGTTCCTACAATGAGCAGTTCTTC. Its translation is CASSPPGLAGAGSYNEQFF.

This chain's CDR3 is CASSRTGGEKLFF. CDR3 DNA: TGCGCCAGCAGCCGAACAGGGGGGGAAAAACTGTTTTTT. V and J are TRBV5-1 and TRBJ1-4, with TRBD1 identical over 8 bases. The CDR3 extends over 13 amino acids. V was pared by 4 bases and J by 8 bases, with 4 bases of the junction left unmatched. Germline-derived CDR1 and CDR2 are SGHRS and YFSETQ.

The chain is built from TRBV3-1 (or the pseudogene TRBV3-2) and TRBJ2-7; D uncertain. Germline CDR1 reads LGHDT; CDR2 reads YNNKEL (reference sequence). Trimming stripped 1 base from V and 3 bases from J, with 13 bases between. The CDR3 runs to 15 residues. The CDR3 DNA is TGTGCCAGCAGCCAAGGAGGTTGGAGCCTCTACGAGCAGTACTTC. Protein product: CASSQGGWSLYEQYF.

The V call is TRBV28, the J call TRBJ1-1; tentatively, D is TRBD1 (5 bases). Germline V gene data show CDR1 as MDHEN and CDR2 as SYDVKM. CDR3 size: 16 residues. The V and J ends lost 3 bases and 3 bases respectively, with 17 bases between them. For the CDR3, the DNA is TGTGCCAGCAGTTTGGTGCCCTGGGGGGGAGACACTGAAGCTTTCTTT. Protein sequence: CASSLVPWGGDTEAFF.

The chain employs TRBV27 and TRBJ1-4; a weak D match, TRBD1 (5 bases). The V gene's germline CDR1 is MNHEY and CDR2 SMNVEV (reference sequence). This CDR3 has 16 residues. Between the trimmed V and J ends, which lost 6 bases and 3 bases, there was a span of 17 bases. This CDR3 is CASRGRGNSANEKLFF. DNA for the CDR3: TGTGCCAGCAGGGGCCGGGGGAACAGCGCTAATGAAAAACTGTTTTTT. Looking up the rest from reference TRBV27 and TRBJ1-4 gives the full variable domain: EAQVTQNPRYLITVTGKKLTVTCSQNMNHEYMSWYRQDPGLGLRQIYYSMNVEVTDKGDVPEGYKVSRKEKRNFPLILESPSPNQTSLYFCASRGRGNSANEKLFFGSGTQLSVL.

This clone has a single count. The V gene is TRBV4-1, the J gene TRBJ2-2; no clear D gene. This CDR3 contains 16 residues. Trimming removed 3 bases at V and 2 bases at J, with 13 bases between. CDR1 is MGHRA and CDR2 is YSYEKL in the germline V gene. This CDR3 reads CASSHLSGSNTGELFF. CDR3 DNA sequence: TGCGCCAGCAGCCATTTGTCCGGGTCCAACACCGGGGAGCTGTTTTTT.

This chain joins TRBV5-4 and TRBJ2-2; 8 nucleotides line up with TRBD2. The ends lost 2 bases at V and 4 bases at J; junction bases unmatched: 7. Looked up from germline, CDR1 is SGHNT and CDR2 is YYREEE (reference sequence). This CDR3 spans 16 amino acids. The CDR3 nucleotides are TGTGCCAGCAGCTTAAGAGCGGGGGCTGGCACCGGGGAGCTGTTTTTT. It yields the protein CASSLRAGAGTGELFF.

As DNA, the CDR3 is TGTGCCAGCAGTTTATGGGCAGGGTCAGGCTACACCTTC. Residues: CASSLWAGSGYTF. This rearrangement joins TRBV27 to TRBJ1-2, with D possibly matching TRBD1 (5 bases). This CDR3 has 13 amino acids. With 1 base removed from V and 8 bases from J, the gap between germline ends came to 11 bases. Germline V CDR1 and CDR2: MNHEY, SMNVEV (reference sequence).